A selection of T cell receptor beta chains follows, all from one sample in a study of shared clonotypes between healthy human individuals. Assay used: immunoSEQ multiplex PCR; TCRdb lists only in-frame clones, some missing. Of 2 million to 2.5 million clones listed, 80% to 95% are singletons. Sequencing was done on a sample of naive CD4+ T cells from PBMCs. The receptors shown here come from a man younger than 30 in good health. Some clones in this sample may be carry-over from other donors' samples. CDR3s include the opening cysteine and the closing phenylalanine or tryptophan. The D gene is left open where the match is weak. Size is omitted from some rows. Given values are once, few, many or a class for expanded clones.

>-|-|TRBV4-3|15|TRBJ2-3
CASSQTAPFTDTQYF
TGCGCCAGCAGCCAAACTGCTCCTTTCACAGATACGCAGTATTTT
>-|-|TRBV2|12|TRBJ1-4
CASSTAQGKLFF
TGTGCCAGCAGTACTGCGCAGGGAAAACTGTTTTTT
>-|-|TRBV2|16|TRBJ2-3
CASMGWGSKNTDTQYF
TGTGCCAGCATGGGGTGGGGATCTAAAAACACAGATACGCAGTATTTT
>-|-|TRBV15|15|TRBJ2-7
CATSRDLGILYEQYF
TGTGCCACCAGCAGAGACCTGGGTATCCTCTACGAGCAGTACTTC
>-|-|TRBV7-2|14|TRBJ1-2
CASRAEAGPGGYTF
TGTGCCAGCAGGGCTGAGGCGGGCCCAGGCGGCTACACCTTC
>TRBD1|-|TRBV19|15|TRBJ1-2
CATHGTGTHGYGYTF
TGTGCCACCCATGGGACAGGGACCCATGGGTATGGCTACACCTTC
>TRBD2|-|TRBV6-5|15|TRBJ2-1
CASRRLAGGYNEQFF
TGTGCCAGCAGAAGACTAGCGGGAGGATACAATGAGCAGTTCTTC
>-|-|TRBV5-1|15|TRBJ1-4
CASSGGRGTNEKLFF
TGCGCCAGCAGCGGAGGGAGGGGCACTAATGAAAAACTGTTTTTT
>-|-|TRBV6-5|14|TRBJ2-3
CASSYGGGTDTQYF
TGTGCCAGCAGTTATGGCGGAGGCACAGATACGCAGTATTTT
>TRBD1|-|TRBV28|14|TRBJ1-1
CASSSGQGLAEAFF
TGTGCCAGCAGTTCAGGACAGGGCTTGGCTGAAGCTTTCTTT
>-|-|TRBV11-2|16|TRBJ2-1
CASSLLGTRLGNEQFF
TGTGCCAGCAGCTTATTGGGTACTCGTTTGGGGAATGAGCAGTTCTTC
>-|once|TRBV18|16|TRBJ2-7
CASSLWGTGVRDEQYF
TGTGCCAGCTCACTATGGGGAACTGGGGTGAGGGACGAGCAGTACTTC
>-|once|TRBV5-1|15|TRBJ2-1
CASSLDLGSYNEQFF
TGCGCCAGCAGCTTGGATTTGGGGTCCTACAATGAGCAGTTCTTC
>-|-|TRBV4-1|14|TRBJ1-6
CASSQGQNNSPLHF
TGCGCCAGCAGCCAAGGGCAGAATAATTCACCCCTCCACTTT
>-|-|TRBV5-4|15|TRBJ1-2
CASSYKGTRNYGYTF
TGTGCCAGCAGCTATAAGGGGACAAGGAATTATGGCTACACCTTC
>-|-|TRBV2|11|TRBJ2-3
CASSVKDTQYF
TGTGCCAGCAGTGTGAAAGATACGCAGTATTTT
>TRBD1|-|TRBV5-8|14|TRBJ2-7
CASSYRTGSYEQYF
TGTGCCAGCAGCTACAGGACAGGCTCCTACGAGCAGTACTTC
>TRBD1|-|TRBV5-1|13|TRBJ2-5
CASRTGTGETQYF
TGCGCCAGCAGAACCGGGACAGGCGAGACCCAGTACTTC
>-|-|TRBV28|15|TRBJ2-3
CASSLPGSWEDTQYF
TGTGCCAGCAGTTTACCGGGATCCTGGGAAGATACGCAGTATTTT
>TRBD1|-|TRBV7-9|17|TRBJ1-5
CASSLEYTGGADQPQHF
TGTGCCAGCAGCTTAGAGTACACAGGGGGCGCCGATCAGCCCCAGCATTTT
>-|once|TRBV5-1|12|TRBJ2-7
CASSWDKAEQYF
TGCGCCAGCAGCTGGGATAAGGCCGAGCAGTACTTC
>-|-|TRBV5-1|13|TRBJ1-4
CASRQGTGEKLFF
TGCGCCAGCAGGCAGGGGACCGGTGAAAAACTGTTTTTT
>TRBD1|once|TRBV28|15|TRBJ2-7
CASSLPDRNNYEQYF
TGTGCCAGCAGTTTACCGGACAGGAACAACTACGAGCAGTACTTC
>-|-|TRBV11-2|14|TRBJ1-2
CASSFSHRDYGYTF
TGTGCCAGCAGCTTTTCTCACAGGGACTATGGCTACACCTTC
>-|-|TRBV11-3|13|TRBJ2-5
CASSLGGQETQYF
TGTGCCAGCAGCCTTGGGGGTCAAGAGACCCAGTACTTC
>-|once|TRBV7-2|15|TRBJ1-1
CASSPGRAGNTEAFF
TGTGCCAGCAGCCCCGGCAGGGCGGGGAACACTGAAGCTTTCTTT
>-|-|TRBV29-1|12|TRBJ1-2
CSVGDLIYGYTF
TGCAGCGTTGGGGACCTAATCTATGGCTACACCTTC
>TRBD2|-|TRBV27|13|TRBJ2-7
CASSRLAGGEQYF
TGTGCCAGCAGCCGACTAGCGGGAGGCGAGCAGTACTTC
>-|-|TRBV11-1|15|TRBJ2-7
CASSREADSAYEQYF
TGTGCCAGCAGCCGAGAAGCCGACAGTGCCTACGAGCAGTACTTC
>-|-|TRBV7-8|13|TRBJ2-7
CASSLFSSYEQYF
TGTGCCAGCAGCTTATTCAGCTCCTACGAGCAGTACTTC
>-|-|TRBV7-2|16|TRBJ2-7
CASSSRGGESSYEQYF
TGTGCCAGCAGCTCCAGAGGCGGGGAAAGCTCCTACGAGCAGTACTTC
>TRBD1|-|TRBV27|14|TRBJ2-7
CASSPRGLFYEQYF
TGTGCCAGCAGTCCCAGGGGGCTGTTCTACGAGCAGTACTTC
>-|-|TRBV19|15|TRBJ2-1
CASTTDQSSYNEQFF
TGTGCCAGTACCACTGACCAATCCTCCTACAATGAGCAGTTCTTC
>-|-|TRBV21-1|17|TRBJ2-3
CASSKFRSKYFTDTQYF
TGTGCCAGCAGCAAATTTAGATCCAAATACTTCACAGATACGCAGTATTTT
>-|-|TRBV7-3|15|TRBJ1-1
CASSLTGQINTEAFF
TGTGCCAGCAGCTTAACGGGCCAGATAAACACTGAAGCTTTCTTT
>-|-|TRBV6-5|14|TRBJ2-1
CASRLMSSYNEQFF
TGTGCCAGCAGACTCATGAGCTCCTACAATGAGCAGTTCTTC
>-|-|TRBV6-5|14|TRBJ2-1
CASSYSGTTLEQFF
TGTGCCAGCAGTTACAGCGGGACAACCCTAGAGCAGTTCTTC
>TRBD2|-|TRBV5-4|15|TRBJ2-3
CASSSGLGRGDTQYF
TGTGCCAGCAGCTCCGGACTAGGGAGAGGGGATACGCAGTATTTT
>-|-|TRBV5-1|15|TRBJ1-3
CASSFWDGAGNTIYF
TGCGCCAGCAGCTTCTGGGACGGGGCTGGAAACACCATATATTTT
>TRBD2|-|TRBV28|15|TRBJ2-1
CASSLSERTSNEQFF
TGTGCCAGCAGTTTAAGCGAGAGGACTAGTAATGAGCAGTTCTTC
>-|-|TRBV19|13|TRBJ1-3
CASAGNTGNTIYF
TGTGCCAGTGCAGGGAATACTGGAAACACCATATATTTT
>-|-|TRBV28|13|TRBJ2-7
CASSLYQGREQYF
TGTGCCAGCAGTTTATATCAGGGTCGGGAGCAGTACTTC
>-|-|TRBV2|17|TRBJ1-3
CASSPRGTLDSGNTIYF
TGTGCCAGCAGTCCCCGGGGCACCCTTGACTCTGGAAACACCATATATTTT
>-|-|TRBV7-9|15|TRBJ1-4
CASSLGTRGNEKLFF
TGTGCCAGCAGCTTAGGGACGAGAGGAAATGAAAAACTGTTTTTT
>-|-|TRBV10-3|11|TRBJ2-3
CAIRQEGTQYF
TGTGCCATCAGACAGGAGGGTACGCAGTATTTT
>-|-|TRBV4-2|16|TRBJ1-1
CASSQNMGSLNTEAFF
TGTGCCAGCAGCCAAAATATGGGGAGCTTGAACACTGAAGCTTTCTTT
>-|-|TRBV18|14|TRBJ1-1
CASSLIGEDTEAFF
TGTGCCAGCTCATTGATAGGGGAGGACACTGAAGCTTTCTTT
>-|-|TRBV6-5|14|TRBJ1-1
CASSYVSLGTEAFF
TGTGCCAGCAGTTACGTTTCCCTCGGGACTGAAGCTTTCTTT
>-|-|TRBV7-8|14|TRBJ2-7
CASSPRDIPYEQYF
TGTGCCAGCAGCCCACGGGACATCCCCTACGAGCAGTACTTC
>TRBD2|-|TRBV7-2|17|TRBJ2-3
CASSLVGLAGGGYTQYF
TGTGCCAGCAGCTTAGTTGGACTAGCGGGCGGGGGTTATACGCAGTATTTT
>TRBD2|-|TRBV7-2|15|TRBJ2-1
CASSLLALSYNEQFF
TGTGCCAGCAGCCTACTAGCGCTCTCCTACAATGAGCAGTTCTTC
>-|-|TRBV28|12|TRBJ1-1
CASTGRRATAFF
TGTGCCAGCACCGGGAGGCGGGCGACAGCTTTCTTT
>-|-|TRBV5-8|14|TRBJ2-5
CASSLGLAGETQYF
TGTGCCAGCAGCTTGGGTCTAGCAGGCGAGACCCAGTACTTC
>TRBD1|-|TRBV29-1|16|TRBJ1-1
CSVARGDRDLNTEAFF
TGCAGCGTAGCGCGGGGGGACAGGGACCTGAACACTGAAGCTTTCTTT
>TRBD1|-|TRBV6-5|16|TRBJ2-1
CASSYPTGGLYNEQFF
TGTGCCAGCAGTTACCCTACAGGGGGCCTGTACAATGAGCAGTTCTTC
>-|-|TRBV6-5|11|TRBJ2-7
CASSSIHEQYF
TGTGCCAGCAGTTCGATCCACGAGCAGTACTTC
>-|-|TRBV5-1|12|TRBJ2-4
CASSLDWDIQYF
TGCGCCAGCAGCTTGGACTGGGACATTCAGTACTTC
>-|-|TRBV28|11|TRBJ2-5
CASSQRRTQYF
TGTGCCAGCAGTCAACGACGGACCCAGTACTTC
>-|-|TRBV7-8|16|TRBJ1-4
CASSQFPGATNEKLFF
TGTGCCAGCAGCCAGTTTCCCGGAGCAACTAATGAAAAACTGTTTTTT